The rows below give T cell receptor beta chains drawn from one sample of a study of cytomegalovirus exposure and HLA in healthy donors. Clones were sequenced by immunoSEQ multiplex PCR, and TCRdb holds only the in-frame ones, with some missing. This table holds fewer than 200,000 clones, roughly 80% found once. The sequenced sample consisted of PBMCs. The source is a woman younger than 35 in good health and CMV-seropositive. The CDR3 runs from the conserved cysteine through the conserved F or W. D genes are given only for firm matches. Clone size is given for some rows only: seen once, a few or many times, or a class if the clone is expanded.

>TRBV6-1|-|-|TRBJ2-7
TGTGCCAGCAGTGAAGTCTCCCCATCGCGTCAGTACTTC
CASSEVSPSRQYF
>TRBV11-2|TRBD2|few|TRBJ2-7
TGTGCCAGCAGCTTTGAGCGGGGGGGATTTCCTTACGAGCAGTACTTC
CASSFERGGFPYEQYF
>TRBV28|TRBD2|-|TRBJ2-1
TGTGCCAGCAGTGGGAGGGGGGCTAGCGGGGCCCATGAGCAGTTCTTC
CASSGRGASGAHEQFF
>TRBV7-2|TRBD2|-|TRBJ2-5
TGTGCCAGCAGCTTAGGCTACCGGACTAGCGGGGGGTACCAAGAGACCCAGTACTTC
CASSLGYRTSGGYQETQYF
>TRBV5-1|-|-|TRBJ2-5
TGCGCCAGCAGCTTCGGACCCAATGAGTTGGAGGCCCAGTACTTC
CASSFGPNELEAQYF
>TRBV7-8|TRBD2|-|TRBJ2-4
TGTGCCAGCAGCAAAGAACTAGCGGGGCCACTGAGAGGCAAAAACATTCAGTACTTC
CASSKELAGPLRGKNIQYF
>TRBV12-2|-|once|TRBJ2-1
TGTGCAAGTCGCTTAGGTTTAGGGACAGGAGTCCATGAGCAGTTCTTC
CASRLGLGTGVHEQFF
>TRBV5-4|TRBD1|-|TRBJ1-6
TGTGCCAGCAGCTTATTAGTGGGACAGGAGAATTCACCCCTCCACTTT
CASSLLVGQENSPLHF
>TRBV28|TRBD1|few|TRBJ1-6
TGTGCCAGCAGGCCCAGCGCGGGACAGGGCTTTTATAATTCACCCCTCCACTTT
CASRPSAGQGFYNSPLHF
>TRBV11-3|TRBD2|-|TRBJ2-7
TGTGCCAGCAAACCCGGGACTAGCGACTCCTACGAGCAGTACTTC
CASKPGTSDSYEQYF
>TRBV5-1|TRBD1|-|TRBJ2-4
TGCGCCAGCAGCTTGGACGGGACAGGGCGAAACATTCAGTACTTC
CASSLDGTGRNIQYF
>TRBV2|TRBD2|-|TRBJ2-3
TGTGCCAGCAGTGCCACTAGCGGGGGGGCATATACGCAGTATTTT
CASSATSGGAYTQYF
>TRBV7-2|TRBD1|-|TRBJ2-3
TGTGCCAGCAGCCGACACGAGTACAGGGGTGCAGATACGCAGTATTTT
CASSRHEYRGADTQYF
>TRBV2|-|few|TRBJ2-1
TGTGCCAGCAGTGCGGAACTAGCTACAATAGAGCAGTTCTTC
CASSAELATIEQFF
>TRBV9|-|-|TRBJ1-2
TGTGCCAGACCTCTGACAGGCCAACTTGAGTATGGCTACACCTTC
CARPLTGQLEYGYTF
>TRBV5-6|-|-|TRBJ2-5
TGTGCCAGCAGCCCAGGATCTACCTTCCAAGAGACCCAGTACTTC
CASSPGSTFQETQYF
>TRBV10-3|-|-|TRBJ1-2
TGTGCCATCAGTGAGTCGGACAACTACGGTGGCTACACCTTC
CAISESDNYGGYTF
>TRBV11-2|TRBD2|-|TRBJ2-7
TGTGCCAGCAGACCGATAGCGGGGACCTCCTCCTACGAGCAGTACTTC
CASRPIAGTSSYEQYF
>TRBV11-3|-|once|TRBJ2-6
TGTGCCAGCAGCCGCGATTCACAGGGCCACTCTGGGGCCAACGTCCTGACTTTC
CASSRDSQGHSGANVLTF
>TRBV5-4|-|-|TRBJ1-1
TGTGCCAGCAGCTTGGTGGGGGCTAAGAACACTGAAGCTTTCTTT
CASSLVGAKNTEAFF
>TRBV4-1|-|-|TRBJ2-7
TGCGCCAGCAGCCAATTAACAAGGGGGAACTACGAGCAGTACTTC
CASSQLTRGNYEQYF
>TRBV9|TRBD1|-|TRBJ1-2
TGTGCCAGCAGCAGACAGGGGCAAACGGCCTATGGCTACACCTTC
CASSRQGQTAYGYTF
>TRBV15|TRBD2|-|TRBJ2-3
TGTGCCACCAGCAGGACTAGCGGACGCACAGATACGCAGTATTTT
CATSRTSGRTDTQYF
>TRBV6-4|TRBD2|-|TRBJ2-1
TGTGCCAGCAGTCAGCTAGCGGGGGAAAACGATGAGCAGTTCTTC
CASSQLAGENDEQFF
>TRBV5-6|-|few|TRBJ1-4
TGTGCCAGCAGCTTGGCAGGGGAATGGGAAAAACTGTTTTTT
CASSLAGEWEKLFF
>TRBV2|TRBD1|-|TRBJ2-7
TGTGCCAGCAGTGAAGGCAGGGGGCTTTACGAGCAGTACTTC
CASSEGRGLYEQYF
>TRBV7-2|TRBD1|-|TRBJ2-7
TGTGCCAGCAGCTTAGGGCAGGGGGCCTACGAGCAGTACTTC
CASSLGQGAYEQYF
>TRBV7-6|TRBD2|few|TRBJ2-5
TGTGCCACCGAGCTTATTGCGGGGGGGGAGACCCAGTACTTC
CATELIAGGETQYF
>TRBV5-8|-|few|TRBJ2-7
TGTGCCAGCGGGTTACAGAGCTCCTACGAGCAGTACTTC
CASGLQSSYEQYF
>TRBV19|TRBD1|-|TRBJ2-1
TGTGCCAGTAGTATTAGGGGGGACAGGGGGCTGGGAGGGGGAACCTACAATGAGCAGTTCTTC
CASSIRGDRGLGGGTYNEQFF
>TRBV5-4|TRBD1|-|TRBJ1-2
TGTGCCAGCAGCTTGGGAGGGGGCCCCGATAACTATGGCTACACCTTC
CASSLGGGPDNYGYTF
>TRBV5-1|-|-|TRBJ2-1
TGCGCCAGCAGCCCGGTCTCGCCGGGGGTTCGGTCGGATGAGCAGTTCTTC
CASSPVSPGVRSDEQFF
>TRBV7-9|-|few|TRBJ2-7
TGTGCCAGCAGCTTACCCGAGGCGGGGCAGTACTTC
CASSLPEAGQYF
>TRBV11-1|-|-|TRBJ2-5
TGTGCCAGCAGCCCCGAGGGTCAAGAGACCCAGTACTTC
CASSPEGQETQYF
>TRBV11-2|TRBD2|-|TRBJ2-3
TGTGCCAGCAGCCTCAGAGGGCCGGGGGGGGCGGCAGATACGCAGTATTTT
CASSLRGPGGAADTQYF
>TRBV7-9|TRBD1|-|TRBJ2-3
TGTGCCAGCCCCAGGACAGGGGATCCTACTAGCACAGATACGCAGTATTTT
CASPRTGDPTSTDTQYF
>TRBV28|-|-|TRBJ1-2
TGTGCCATCGAGGGACTCTATGGCTACACCTTC
CAIEGLYGYTF